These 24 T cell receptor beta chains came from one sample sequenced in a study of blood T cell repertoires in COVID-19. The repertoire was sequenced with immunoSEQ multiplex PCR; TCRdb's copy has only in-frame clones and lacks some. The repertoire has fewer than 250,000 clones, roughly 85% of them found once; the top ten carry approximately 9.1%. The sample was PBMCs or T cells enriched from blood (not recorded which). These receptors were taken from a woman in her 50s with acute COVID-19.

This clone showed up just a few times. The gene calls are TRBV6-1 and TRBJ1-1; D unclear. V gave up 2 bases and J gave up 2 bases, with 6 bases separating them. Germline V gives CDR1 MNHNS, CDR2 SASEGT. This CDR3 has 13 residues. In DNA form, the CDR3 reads TGTGCCAGCAGTGAACCGGTAAACACTGAAGCTTTCTTT. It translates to CASSEPVNTEAFF.

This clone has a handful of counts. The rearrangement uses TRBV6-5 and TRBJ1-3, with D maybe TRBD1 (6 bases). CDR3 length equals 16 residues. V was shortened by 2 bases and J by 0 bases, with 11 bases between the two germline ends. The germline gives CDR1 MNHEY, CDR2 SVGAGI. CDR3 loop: CASSYKRTASGNTIYF. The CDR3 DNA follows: TGTGCCAGCAGTTACAAACGGACAGCCTCTGGAAACACCATATATTTT.

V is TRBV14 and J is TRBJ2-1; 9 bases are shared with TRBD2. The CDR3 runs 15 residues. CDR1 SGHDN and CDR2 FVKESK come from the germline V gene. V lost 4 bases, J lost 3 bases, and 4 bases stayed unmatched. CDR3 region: CASSPLAGVYNEQFF. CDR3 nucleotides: TGTGCCAGCAGCCCGTTAGCGGGGGTCTACAATGAGCAGTTCTTC. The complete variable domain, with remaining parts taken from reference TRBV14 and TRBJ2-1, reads EAGVTQFPSHSVIEKGQTVTLRCDPISGHDNLYWYRRVMGKEIKFLLHFVKESKQDESGMPNNRFLAERTGGTYSTLKVQPAELEDSGVYFCASSPLAGVYNEQFFGPGTRLTVL.

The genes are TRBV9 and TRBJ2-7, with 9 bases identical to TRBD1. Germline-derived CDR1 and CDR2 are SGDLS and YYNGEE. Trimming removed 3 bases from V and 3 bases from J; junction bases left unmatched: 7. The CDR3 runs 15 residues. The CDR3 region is CASSATWGQGYEQYF. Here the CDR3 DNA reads TGTGCCAGCAGCGCCACCTGGGGACAGGGCTACGAGCAGTACTTC. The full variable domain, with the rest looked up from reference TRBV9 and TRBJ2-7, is DSGVTQTPKHLITATGQRVTLRCSPRSGDLSVYWYQQSLDQGLQFLIQYYNGEERAKGNILERFSAQQFPDLHSELNLSSLELGDSALYFCASSATWGQGYEQYFGPGTRLTVT.

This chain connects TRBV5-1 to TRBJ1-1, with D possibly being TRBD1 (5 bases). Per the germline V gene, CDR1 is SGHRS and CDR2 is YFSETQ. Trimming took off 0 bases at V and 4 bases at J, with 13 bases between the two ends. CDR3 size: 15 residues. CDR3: CASSLGSGRGTEAFF. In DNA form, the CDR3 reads TGCGCCAGCAGCTTGGGTTCAGGAAGGGGCACTGAAGCTTTCTTT. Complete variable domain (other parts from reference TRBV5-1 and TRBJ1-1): KAGVTQTPRYLIKTRGQQVTLSCSPISGHRSVSWYQQTPGQGLQFLFEYFSETQRNKGNFPGRFSGRQFSNSRSEMNVSTLELGDSALYLCASSLGSGRGTEAFFGQGTRLTVV.

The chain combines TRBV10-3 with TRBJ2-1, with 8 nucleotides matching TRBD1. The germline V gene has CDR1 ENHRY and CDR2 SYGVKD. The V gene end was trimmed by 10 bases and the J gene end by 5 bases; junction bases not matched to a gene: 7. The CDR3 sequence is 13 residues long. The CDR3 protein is CASRQGLDNEQFF. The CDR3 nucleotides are TGTGCCAGTCGACAGGGGCTAGACAATGAGCAGTTCTTC.

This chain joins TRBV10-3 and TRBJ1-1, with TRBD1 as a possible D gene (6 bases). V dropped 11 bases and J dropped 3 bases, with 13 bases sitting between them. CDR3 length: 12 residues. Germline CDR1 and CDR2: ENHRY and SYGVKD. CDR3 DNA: TGTGCCTCGGGGGGCATAGACACTGAAGCTTTCTTT. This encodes CASGGIDTEAFF.

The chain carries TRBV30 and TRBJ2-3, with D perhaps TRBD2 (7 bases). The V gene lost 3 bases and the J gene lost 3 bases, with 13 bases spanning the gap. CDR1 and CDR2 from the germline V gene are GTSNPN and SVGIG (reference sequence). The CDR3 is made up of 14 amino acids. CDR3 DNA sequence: TGTGCCTGGAGGGGAGGGGGAGGTACAGATACGCAGTATTTT. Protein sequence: CAWRGGGGTDTQYF.

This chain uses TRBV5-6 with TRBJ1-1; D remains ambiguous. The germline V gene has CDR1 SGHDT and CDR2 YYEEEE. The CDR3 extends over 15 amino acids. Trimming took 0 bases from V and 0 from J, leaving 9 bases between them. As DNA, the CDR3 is TGTGCCAGCAGCTTGGGTCCTGTTATGAACACTGAAGCTTTCTTT. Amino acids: CASSLGPVMNTEAFF.

The CDR3 loop reads CASSSGQETQYF. The CDR3, as DNA: TGTGCCAGCAGCTCGGGCCAAGAGACCCAGTACTTC. V gene TRBV7-9 combines with J gene TRBJ2-5; the D is unclear. Trimming removed 4 bases at V and 1 base at J, with 4 bases between. This CDR3 is 12 amino acids long. Per germline, CDR1 SEHNR and CDR2 FQNEAQ (reference sequence).

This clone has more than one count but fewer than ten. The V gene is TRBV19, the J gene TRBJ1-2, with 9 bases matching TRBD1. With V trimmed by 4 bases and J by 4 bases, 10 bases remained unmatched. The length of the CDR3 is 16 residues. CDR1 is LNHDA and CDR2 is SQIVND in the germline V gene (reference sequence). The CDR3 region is CASSTRTGEGFYGYTF. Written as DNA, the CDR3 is TGTGCCAGTAGTACCAGGACAGGGGAGGGTTTCTATGGCTACACCTTC.

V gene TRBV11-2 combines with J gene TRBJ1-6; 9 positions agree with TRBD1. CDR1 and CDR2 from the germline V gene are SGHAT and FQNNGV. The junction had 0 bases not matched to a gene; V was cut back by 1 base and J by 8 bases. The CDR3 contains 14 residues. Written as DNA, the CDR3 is TGTGCCAGCAGCTTAGGGGACAGGGATTCACCCCTCCACTTT. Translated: CASSLGDRDSPLHF.

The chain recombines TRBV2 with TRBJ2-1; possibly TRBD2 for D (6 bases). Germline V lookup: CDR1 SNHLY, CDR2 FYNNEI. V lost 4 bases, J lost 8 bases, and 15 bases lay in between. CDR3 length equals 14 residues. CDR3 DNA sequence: TGTGCCAGCAGTGCCCCACGGGGACTTGATGAGCAGTTCTTC. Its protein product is CASSAPRGLDEQFF.

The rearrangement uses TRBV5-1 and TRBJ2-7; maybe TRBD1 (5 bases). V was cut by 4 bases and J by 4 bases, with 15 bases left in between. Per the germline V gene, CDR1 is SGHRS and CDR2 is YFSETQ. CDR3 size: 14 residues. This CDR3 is CASSPRTGTYEQYF. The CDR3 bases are TGCGCCAGCAGCCCCCGAACAGGCACTTACGAGCAGTACTTC. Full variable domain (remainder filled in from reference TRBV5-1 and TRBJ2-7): KAGVTQTPRYLIKTRGQQVTLSCSPISGHRSVSWYQQTPGQGLQFLFEYFSETQRNKGNFPGRFSGRQFSNSRSEMNVSTLELGDSALYLCASSPRTGTYEQYFGPGTRLTVT.

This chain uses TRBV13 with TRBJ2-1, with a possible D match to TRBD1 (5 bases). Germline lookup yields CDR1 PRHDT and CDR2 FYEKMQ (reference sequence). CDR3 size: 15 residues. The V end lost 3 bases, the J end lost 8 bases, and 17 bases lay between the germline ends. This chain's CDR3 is CASSLRDREVHEQFF. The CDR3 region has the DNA TGTGCCAGCAGCTTGCGAGACAGAGAGGTCCATGAGCAGTTCTTC.

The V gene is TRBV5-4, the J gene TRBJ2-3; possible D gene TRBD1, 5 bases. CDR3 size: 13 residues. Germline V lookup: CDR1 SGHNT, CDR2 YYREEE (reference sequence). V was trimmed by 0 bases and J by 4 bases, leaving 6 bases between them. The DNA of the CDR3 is TGTGCCAGCAGCTTGGAGGGGTCAGATACGCAGTATTTT. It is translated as CASSLEGSDTQYF.

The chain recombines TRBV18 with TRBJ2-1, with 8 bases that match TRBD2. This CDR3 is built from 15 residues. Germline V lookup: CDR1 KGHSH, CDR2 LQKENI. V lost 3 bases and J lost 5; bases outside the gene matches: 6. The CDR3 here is CASSPLSSGNNEQFF. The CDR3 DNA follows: TGTGCCAGCTCACCTCTCAGTAGCGGGAACAATGAGCAGTTCTTC. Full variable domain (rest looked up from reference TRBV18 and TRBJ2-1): NAGVMQNPRHLVRRRGQEARLRCSPMKGHSHVYWYRQLPEEGLKFMVYLQKENIIDESGMPKERFSAEFPKEGPSILRIQQVVRGDSAAYFCASSPLSSGNNEQFFGPGTRLTVL.

The CDR3 sequence is CASSQEATYGYTF. CDR3 nucleotides: TGCGCCAGCAGCCAAGAGGCAACCTATGGCTACACCTTC. The chain couples TRBV4-3 to TRBJ1-2, with no clear D. The germline gives CDR1 LGHNA, CDR2 YSLEER. CDR3 length: 13 amino acids. The V gene lost 0 bases and the J gene lost 4 bases, with 6 bases spanning the gap.

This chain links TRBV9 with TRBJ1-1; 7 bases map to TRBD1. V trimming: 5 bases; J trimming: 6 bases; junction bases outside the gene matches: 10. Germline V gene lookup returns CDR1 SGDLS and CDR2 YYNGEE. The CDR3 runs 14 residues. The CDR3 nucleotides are TGTGCCAGCAGTCCGGGACAGAGCAGGGCTGAAGCTTTCTTT. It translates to CASSPGQSRAEAFF.

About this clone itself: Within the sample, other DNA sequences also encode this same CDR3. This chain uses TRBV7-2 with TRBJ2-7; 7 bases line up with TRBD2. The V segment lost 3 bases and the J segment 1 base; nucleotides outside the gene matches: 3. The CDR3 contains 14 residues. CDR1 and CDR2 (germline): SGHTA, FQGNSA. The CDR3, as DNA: TGTGCCAGCAGCTTCGGGGGGACTTCCTACGAGCAGTACTTC. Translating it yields CASSFGGTSYEQYF.

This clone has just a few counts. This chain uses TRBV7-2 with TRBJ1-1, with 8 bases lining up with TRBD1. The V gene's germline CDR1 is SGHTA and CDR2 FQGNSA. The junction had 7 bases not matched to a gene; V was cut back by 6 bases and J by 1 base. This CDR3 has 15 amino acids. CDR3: CASSSEGTGNTEAFF. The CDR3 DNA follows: TGTGCCAGCAGTTCCGAAGGGACAGGGAACACTGAAGCTTTCTTT. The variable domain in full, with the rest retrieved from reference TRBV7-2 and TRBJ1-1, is GAGVSQSPSNKVTEKGKDVELRCDPISGHTALYWYRQSLGQGLEFLIYFQGNSAPDKSGLPSDRFSAERTGGSVSTLTIQRTQQEDSAVYLCASSSEGTGNTEAFFGQGTRLTVV.

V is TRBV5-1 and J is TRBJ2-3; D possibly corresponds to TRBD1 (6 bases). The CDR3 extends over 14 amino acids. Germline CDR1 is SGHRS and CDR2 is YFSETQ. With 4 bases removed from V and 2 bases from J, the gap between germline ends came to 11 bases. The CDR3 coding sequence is TGCGCCAGCAGCCCCCGGGACACCACAGATACGCAGTATTTT. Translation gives CASSPRDTTDTQYF.

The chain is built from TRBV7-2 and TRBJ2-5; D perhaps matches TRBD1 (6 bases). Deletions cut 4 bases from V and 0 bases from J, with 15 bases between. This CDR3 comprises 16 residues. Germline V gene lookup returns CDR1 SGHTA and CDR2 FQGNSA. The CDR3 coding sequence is TGTGCCAGCAGCTACGAGGCTACAGGGTACCAAGAGACCCAGTACTTC. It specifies CASSYEATGYQETQYF.

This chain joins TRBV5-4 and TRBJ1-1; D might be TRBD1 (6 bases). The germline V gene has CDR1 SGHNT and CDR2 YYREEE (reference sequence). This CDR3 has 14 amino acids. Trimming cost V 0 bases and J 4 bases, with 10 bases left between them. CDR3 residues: CASSLAGVGTEAFF. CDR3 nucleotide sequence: TGTGCCAGCAGCTTGGCAGGGGTTGGCACTGAAGCTTTCTTT.